These T cell receptor beta chains were read from a single sample in a study of CD8 T cells in ankylosing spondylitis. TCRdb passed the 5' RACE reads through MiXCR, listing each CDR3 protein once. This sample carries 150,000 to 200,000 distinct CDR3 sequences, roughly 18% of them seen once, and the ten largest clones take approximately 4%. Specimen: blood, either unsorted or a sorted T cell fraction (not recorded which). All receptors come from a male donor between 5 and 35 years old with ankylosing spondylitis or in good health (not recorded which). The CDR3 runs from the conserved cysteine through the conserved F or W. A D gene is named only where the DNA matches it firmly. A clone size is listed for some rows: how often the clone was seen (once, few, many), or a class if it is expanded.

clone_size	v_call	d_call	j_call	cdr3_nt	cdr3_aa
-	TRBV20-1	-	TRBJ2-5	TGCAGCCACCTCTGGAGGGGGGAGACCCAGTACTTC	CSHLWRGETQYF
-	TRBV29-1	-	TRBJ1-2	TGCAGCGTACTACAGAAACTCACGGATGGCTACACCTTC	CSVLQKLTDGYTF
many	TRBV12-3/TRBV12-4	TRBD2	TRBJ2-3	TGTGCCAGCAGTGTTCCGGGACTAGCGGAATCAGATACGCAGTATTTT	CASSVPGLAESDTQYF
many	TRBV7-9	-	TRBJ2-1	TGTGCCAGCAGCTTAGATAGCGGATACAATGAGCAGTTCTTC	CASSLDSGYNEQFF
many	TRBV29-1	-	TRBJ2-2	TGCAGCGCCGCCGTGGGGGCGACCGGGGAGCTGTTTTTT	CSAAVGATGELFF
many	TRBV20-1	-	TRBJ2-1	TGCAGTACCCGGGAGCGATCCTACAATGAGCAGTTCTTC	CSTRERSYNEQFF
many	TRBV7-9	TRBD1	TRBJ1-1	TGTGCCAGCACTAAGACAGGGTTTGACACTGAAGCTTTCTTT	CASTKTGFDTEAFF
many	TRBV12-3/TRBV12-4	-	TRBJ2-3	TGTGCCAGCAGTGTTAGTGATTCCTCGGTTACGCAGTATTTT	CASSVSDSSVTQYF
many	TRBV30	TRBD2	TRBJ2-2	TGTGCCTGGAGTGATCAACTAGCGGGCATACACACCGGGGAGCTGTTTTTT	CAWSDQLAGIHTGELFF
many	TRBV5-1	TRBD1	TRBJ1-2	TGCGCCAGCAGCTTGGGAGGACAGGGAGTTTATGGCTACACCTTC	CASSLGGQGVYGYTF
many	TRBV25-1	-	TRBJ1-1	TGTGCCAGCCGGGGGTGGTCGGACACTGAAGCTTTCTTT	CASRGWSDTEAFF
-	TRBV7-2	-	TRBJ1-1	TGTGCCAGCAGTCCGGGATGGGCCATGAACACTGAAGCTTTCTTT	CASSPGWAMNTEAFF
once	TRBV12-3/TRBV12-4	TRBD1	TRBJ2-3	TGTGCCAGCAGCCGCGACAGGGGCCCCACAGATACGCAGTATTTT	CASSRDRGPTDTQYF
many	TRBV5-1	-	TRBJ2-5	TGCGCCAGCAGCCTACACGGCGAGCGGCAAGAGACCCAGTACTTC	CASSLHGERQETQYF
many	TRBV6-5	-	TRBJ2-1	TGTGCCAGCAGTTCTGTGACCAAAGAGCAGTTCTTC	CASSSVTKEQFF
many	TRBV5-6	-	TRBJ1-5	TGTGCCAGCAGCTTGGGGCAGCGCAATCAGCCCCAGCATTTT	CASSLGQRNQPQHF
few	TRBV11-2	-	TRBJ2-2	TGTGCCAGCAGCCAGACCGTTGGGGGACCCACCGGGGAGCTGTTTTTT	CASSQTVGGPTGELFF
many	TRBV27	TRBD2	TRBJ2-7	TGTGCCAGCACCCCTCTTAGCGGGAGTTTTAACGAGCAGTACTTC	CASTPLSGSFNEQYF